This T cell receptor (beta chain) appears in the sequencing data of a study of OX40 agonist ivuxolimab in advanced cancers. The protocol was immunoSEQ multiplex PCR, while the TCRdb copy is restricted to in-frame clones and leaves out a portion. The sample has 75,000 to 95,000 clones; 92% are singletons. Trimming removed 1 base at V and 2 bases at J, with 16 bases between. CDR1 SGHVS and CDR2 FNYEAQ come from the germline V gene. This CDR3 comprises 17 residues. Concerning this clone itself: The antigen remains unidentified.

General study findings and limits: The CD4+ and CD8+ T cells in the blood had expanded clonally by week 6 at 0.1 to 3.0 mg/kg.

The source of this sequence is an adult with an advanced solid tumor such as melanoma, head and neck, liver or kidney cancer. The material was CD4+ or CD8+ T cells sorted from blood, obtained in a trial of the OX40 agonist ivuxolimab. V and J are TRBV7-6 and TRBJ2-3, with D possibly being TRBD2 (7 bases). CDR3 sequence (DNA): TGTGCCAGCAGCTTAGGCGGGGGCCCCTATTACACAGATACGCAGTATTTT. Translating gives CASSLGGGPYYTDTQYF.